The 23 T cell receptor beta chains given below trace back to one sample, sequenced in a study of response to subunit inactivated influenza vaccine. TCRdb processed the RT-PCR reads anew with MiXCR; each CDR3 protein has one entry. This table has hundreds of thousands of distinct CDR3 sequences, approximately 14% appearing once. Sequencing was performed on PBMCs from blood, taken 14 to 15 days before vaccination. All receptors derive from a man aged 50 to 59 who received an inactivated influenza vaccine.

This clonotype was seen a few times. DNA for the CDR3: TGTGCCAGCAGTGTCGGACCGACCTTCTACGAGCAGTACTTC. It translates to CASSVGPTFYEQYF. V gene TRBV6-2 or TRBV6-3 combines with J gene TRBJ2-7, with D unresolved. The V and J ends lost 5 bases and 3 bases respectively, with 14 bases between them. The V gene's germline CDR1 is MNHEY and CDR2 SVGEGT. The CDR3 runs 14 residues.

The CDR3 bases are TGTGCCAGCAGCTCCGGACAGCGCGTATGGGAGACCCAGTACTTC. This sequence encodes CASSSGQRVWETQYF. This chain uses TRBV7-9 with TRBJ2-5, with D perhaps TRBD1 (6 bases). V was pared by 4 bases and J by 5 bases, with 17 bases between. Looked up from germline, CDR1 is SEHNR and CDR2 is FQNEAQ (reference sequence). This CDR3 comprises 15 residues.

The V call is TRBV24-1, the J call TRBJ1-3; D call uncertain. V dropped 3 bases and J dropped 0 bases, with 8 bases sitting between them. Germline CDR1 reads KGHDR; CDR2 reads SFDVKD. The CDR3 is 15 amino acids. The CDR3 loop reads CATSDGLSSGNTIYF. CDR3 in DNA: TGTGCCACCAGTGATGGCCTAAGCTCTGGAAACACCATATATTTT.

This chain links TRBV11-2 with TRBJ2-4; D ambiguous. Trimming removed 1 base at V and 1 base at J, with 11 bases between. Germline assignment: CDR1 SGHAT and CDR2 FQNNGV. The CDR3 loop spans 16 amino acids. CDR3 nucleotides: TGTGCCAGCAGCTTAGCCGCCGGTTGGGCCAAAAACATTCAGTACTTC. Translated, it gives CASSLAAGWAKNIQYF.

This chain uses TRBV4-1 with TRBJ2-1, with TRBD1 matching over 7 bases. The germline V gene has CDR1 MGHRA and CDR2 YSYEKL. The CDR3 length is 15 residues. V shed 0 bases, J shed 3 bases, and the junction held 2 bases outside the gene matches. The CDR3 DNA reads as TGCGCCAGCAGCCAAGAGGGGACAGTCTACAATGAGCAGTTCTTC. This encodes CASSQEGTVYNEQFF.

This clonotype was found a few times. This chain joins TRBV5-4 and TRBJ2-7; D ambiguous. The ends were cut back, 0 bases at V and 2 bases at J, with 12 bases in the middle. The CDR3 spans 15 residues. Per germline, CDR1 SGHNT and CDR2 YYREEE (reference sequence). CDR3 nucleotides: TGTGCCAGCAGCTTGGGAGTAGGCGGAACCTACGAGCAGTACTTC. Protein sequence: CASSLGVGGTYEQYF.

This clonotype has a handful of counts. One junction end disagrees with the germline gene, perhaps due to a read error. CDR3 loop: CASREPAPAGEQFF. The CDR3 region has the DNA TGCGCCAGCCGTGAACCGGCTCCTGCAGGTGAGCAGTTCTTC. The chain combines TRBV10-2 with TRBJ2-1, with unresolved D. The CDR3 runs 14 residues. CDR1 is WSHSY, CDR2 SAAADI, per germline.

The chain links TRBV21-1 to TRBJ2-3; the DNA was not used to check the table's D call, TRBD1. TRBV21-1 is a pseudogene. CDR3 length: 19 amino acids. The chain's CDR3 is CASSKVQLWGYFSTDTQYF. The CDR3 DNA reads as TGTGCCAGCAGCAAAGTACAGCTCTGGGGGTACTTCAGCACAGATACGCAGTATTTT.

This clonotype was counted many times. This chain uses TRBV12-3 or TRBV12-4 with TRBJ2-5; D not resolved. This CDR3 comprises 14 residues. V lost 1 base, J lost 4 bases, and 10 bases lay in between. In nucleotides, the CDR3 is TGTGCCAGCAGTTTAGGTAATCTGCGAGAGACCCAGTACTTC. This gives the protein CASSLGNLRETQYF.

The chain has TRBV5-6 and TRBJ1-4; 7 positions match TRBD1. The CDR3 is 16 residues long. V dropped 1 base and J dropped 0; count of bases not matched to a gene: 3. Germline values: CDR1 SGHDT, CDR2 YYEEEE. The CDR3 region has the DNA TGTGCCAGCAGCTTGCTGCAGGGGGCAACTAATGAAAAACTGTTTTTT. Its protein product is CASSLLQGATNEKLFF. Looking up the rest from reference TRBV5-6 and TRBJ1-4 gives the full variable domain: DAGVTQSPTHLIKTRGQQVTLRCSPKSGHDTVSWYQQALGQGPQFIFQYYEEEERQRGNFPDRFSGHQFPNYSSELNVNALLLGDSALYLCASSLLQGATNEKLFFGSGTQLSVL.

This clonotype came up a few times. The genes are TRBV18 and TRBJ2-1, with TRBD2 matching 11 bases. Germline loops: CDR1 KGHSH, CDR2 LQKENI. With 6 bases clipped from V and 4 bases from J, the junction kept 5 bases outside the gene matches. The CDR3 covers 15 residues. The CDR3 DNA reads as TGTGCCAGCTCGGATCTAGCGGGGGGTTACAATGAGCAGTTCTTC. It codes for CASSDLAGGYNEQFF.

This clonotype has a count of ten or more. The chain uses TRBV7-2 and TRBJ2-4; TRBD2 might be the D (6 bases). Trimming stripped 1 base from V and 7 bases from J, with 11 bases between. Germline CDR1 is SGHTA and CDR2 is FQGNSA. The CDR3 is 14 residues long. The CDR3 sequence: CASSLGAGRNIQYF. The CDR3 nucleotides are TGTGCCAGCAGCTTAGGGGCAGGGAGGAACATTCAGTACTTC. Full variable domain (missing parts from reference TRBV7-2 and TRBJ2-4): GAGVSQSPSNKVTEKGKDVELRCDPISGHTALYWYRQSLGQGLEFLIYFQGNSAPDKSGLPSDRFSAERTGGSVSTLTIQRTQQEDSAVYLCASSLGAGRNIQYFGAGTRLSVL.

This clonotype was seen a few times. The chain uses TRBV29-1 and TRBJ2-1; D gene unclear. The CDR3 is 15 amino acids. The V gene's germline CDR1 is SQVTM and CDR2 ANQGSEA. Trimming removed 6 bases at V and 0 bases at J, with 15 bases between. In DNA, the CDR3 is TGCAGCGTCCACCTCAGACGTAGCTCCTACAATGAGCAGTTCTTC. Amino acid sequence: CSVHLRRSSYNEQFF.

At least ten counts were recorded for this clonotype. The CDR3 DNA reads as TGTGCCAGCAGTTTTTCCAGGACACCGGATGGAAACACCATATATTTT. Translated, it gives CASSFSRTPDGNTIYF. The V and J genes are TRBV28 and TRBJ1-3; D is perhaps TRBD1 (5 bases). CDR1 and CDR2 (germline): MDHEN, SYDVKM. V was shortened by 3 bases and J by 3 bases, with 15 bases between the two germline ends. The CDR3 is 16 amino acids.

At least ten counts were recorded for this clonotype. V is TRBV5-6 and J is TRBJ2-4; TRBD1 aligns across 7 bases. Looked up from germline, CDR1 is SGHDT and CDR2 is YYEEEE. Germline trimming cut 1 base from V and 7 bases from J; bases unmatched to any gene: 2. This CDR3 comprises 13 residues. The CDR3 loop is CASSLTGENIQYF. As DNA, the CDR3 is TGTGCCAGCAGCTTGACAGGGGAGAACATTCAGTACTTC.

As to this clonotype: A much larger clone sits a single nucleotide away, making a read error possible. V is TRBV29-1 and J is TRBJ1-1; 8 bases match TRBD1. This CDR3 region has 15 residues. Germline V gene lookup returns CDR1 SQVTM and CDR2 ANQGSEA. V lost 6 bases and J lost 0; bases outside the gene matches: 9. The CDR3, as DNA: TGCAGCGTAATTCTCGGGACAGGTTTGAACACTGAAGCTTTCTTT. This codes for CSVILGTGLNTEAFF.

CDR3 in amino acids: CASSERTVPLRGQYF. The CDR3, as DNA: TGTGCCAGCAGTGAGAGGACGGTCCCCTTACGAGGGCAGTACTTC. V gene TRBV2 combines with J gene TRBJ2-7, with no clear D. The CDR3 has 15 amino acids. Trimming shortened V by 3 bases and J by 9 bases, and 21 bases separated the two germline ends. Germline lookup yields CDR1 SNHLY and CDR2 FYNNEI.

V is TRBV20-1 and J is TRBJ2-7; the match to TRBD2 covers 7 bases. There are 15 residues in the CDR3. Germline V CDR1 and CDR2: DFQATT, SNEGSKA (reference sequence). The ends lost 0 bases at V and 0 bases at J; junction bases unmatched: 5. The CDR3 DNA reads as TGCAGTGCTAGAGATCTCGGGGACTACTCCTACGAGCAGTACTTC. This translates into CSARDLGDYSYEQYF.

V gene TRBV6-2 or TRBV6-3 combines with J gene TRBJ2-7, with D perhaps TRBD2 (6 bases). V shed 5 bases and J shed 7 bases, with 12 bases lying between them. In germline, CDR1 is MNHEY, CDR2 SVGEGT. This CDR3 contains 12 residues. The CDR3 DNA follows: TGTGCCAGCAGTCGTAGCGGCCCTGAGCAGTACTTC. It specifies CASSRSGPEQYF.

This clonotype was picked up a small number of times. This chain connects TRBV12-3 or TRBV12-4 to TRBJ2-7; possibly TRBD1 or TRBD2 for D (5 bases each). The CDR3 sequence is 14 residues long. Between the trimmed V and J ends, which lost 3 bases and 3 bases, there was a span of 12 bases. CDR3 bases: TGTGCCAGCAGTTTGCCGGGGACCCTCTACGAGCAGTACTTC. It specifies CASSLPGTLYEQYF.

This clonotype came up a few times. This chain joins TRBV29-1 and TRBJ1-4; 7 positions match TRBD1. From germline, CDR1 is SQVTM and CDR2 ANQGSEA. Trimming removed 6 bases from V and 2 bases from J; junction bases left unmatched: 3. The CDR3 contains 13 residues. CDR3 sequence (DNA): TGCAGCGTACAACAGGGGACTAATGAAAAACTGTTTTTT. Encoded protein: CSVQQGTNEKLFF.

The sample holds a few counts of this clonotype. This chain connects TRBV6-5 to TRBJ2-3; D unclear. V gave up 0 bases and J gave up 4 bases, with 11 bases separating them. The length of the CDR3 is 15 residues. Per the germline V gene, CDR1 is MNHEY and CDR2 is SVGAGI. The CDR3 here is CASSYSWEVADTQYF. CDR3 bases: TGTGCCAGCAGTTACTCGTGGGAAGTGGCAGATACGCAGTATTTT.

This clonotype occurred a few times. The chain carries TRBV5-5 and TRBJ2-5; D unresolved. This CDR3 has 13 amino acids. CDR1 is SGHKS and CDR2 is YYEKEE in the germline V gene (reference sequence). Trimming left V 0 bases short and J 5 bases short, with 8 bases between. CDR3: CASSLDAWETQYF. The CDR3 DNA reads TGTGCCAGCAGCTTGGACGCCTGGGAGACCCAGTACTTC.